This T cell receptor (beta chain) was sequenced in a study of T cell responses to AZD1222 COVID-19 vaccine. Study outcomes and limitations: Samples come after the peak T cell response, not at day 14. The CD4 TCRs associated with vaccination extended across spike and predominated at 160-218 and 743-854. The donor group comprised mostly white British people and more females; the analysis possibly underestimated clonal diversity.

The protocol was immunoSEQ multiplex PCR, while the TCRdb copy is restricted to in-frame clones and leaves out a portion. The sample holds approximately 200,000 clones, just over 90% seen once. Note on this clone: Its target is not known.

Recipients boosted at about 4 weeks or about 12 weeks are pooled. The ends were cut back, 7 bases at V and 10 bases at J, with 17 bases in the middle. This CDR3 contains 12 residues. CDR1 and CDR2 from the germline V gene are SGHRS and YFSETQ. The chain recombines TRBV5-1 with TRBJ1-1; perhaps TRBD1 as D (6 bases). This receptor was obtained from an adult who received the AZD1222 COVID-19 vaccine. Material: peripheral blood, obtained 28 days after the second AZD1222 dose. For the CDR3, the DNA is TGCGCCAGCCGCCAAGGGGGGAGCGGAGCTTTCTTT. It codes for CASRQGGSGAFF.